Reported below is one T cell receptor beta chain. The data were taken from a study of sequential checkpoint blockade in melanoma. Described treatment: randomized to nivolumab then ipilimumab (arm A) or the reverse (arm B). The CDR3 covers 12 residues. The V end was cut by 5 bases, the J end by 8 bases, with 12 bases between. Germline V gives CDR1 SGHVS, CDR2 FNYEAQ. Method: immunoSEQ multiplex PCR; TCRdb's copy keeps in-frame clones and lacks some. The table lists about 13,000 clones, about two thirds of them singletons. Sequenced here: CD8+ T cells sorted from blood (inferred from file names), sampled from a patient given nivolumab and ipilimumab in sequence. This sequence joins TRBV7-6 and TRBJ1-2; D remains unclear. The receptor comes from a human donor with melanoma. CDR3 protein: CASSSLAEGYTF. CDR3 in DNA: TGTGCCAGCAGCAGTCTAGCCGAAGGCTACACCTTC. Full variable domain (missing parts from reference TRBV7-6 and TRBJ1-2): GAGVSQSPRYKVTKRGQDVALRCDPISGHVSLYWYRQALGQGPEFLTYFNYEAQQDKSGLPNDRFSAERPEGSISTLTIQRTEQRDSAMYRCASSSLAEGYTFGSGTRLTVV.